The T cell receptor beta chain described here comes from a study of T cells in Graves' hyperthyroidism and ophthalmopathy. Whole-study findings and limits: Before onset, by a median of around 6.1 months, the model predicted ophthalmopathy. Appearing also in blood were most of the thyroid clonotypes expanded above 0.001.

With regard to this clonotype: Its specificity is unknown.

Template material for amplifying TCR beta CDR3 regions consisted of RNA transcripts. TCR CDR3 regions were first amplified by RT-PCR with HTBI primers. TCRdb processed the multiplex PCR reads anew with MiXCR; each CDR3 protein has one entry. Among about 350,000 distinct CDR3 sequences, roughly 14% were seen once, and the ten largest hold around 23%. Calling Graves' hyperthyroidism stable meant ophthalmopathy did not progress within 18 months. Patients aged 18 to 65 had newly diagnosed hyperthyroidism that had lasted under 2 months. V was trimmed by 2 bases and J by 4 bases, leaving 17 bases between them. Germline loops: CDR1 MNHNS, CDR2 SASEGT. This CDR3 has 16 amino acids.

The sequence was obtained from a woman between 25 and 40 years old with Graves' hyperthyroidism. The specimen sequenced was blood. This chain uses TRBV6-1 with TRBJ1-2; the D gene is possibly TRBD1 (5 bases). CDR3 region: CASSEFGGSPTYGYTF. The DNA of the CDR3 is TGTGCCAGCAGTGAATTCGGGGGGTCACCTACCTATGGCTACACCTTC.